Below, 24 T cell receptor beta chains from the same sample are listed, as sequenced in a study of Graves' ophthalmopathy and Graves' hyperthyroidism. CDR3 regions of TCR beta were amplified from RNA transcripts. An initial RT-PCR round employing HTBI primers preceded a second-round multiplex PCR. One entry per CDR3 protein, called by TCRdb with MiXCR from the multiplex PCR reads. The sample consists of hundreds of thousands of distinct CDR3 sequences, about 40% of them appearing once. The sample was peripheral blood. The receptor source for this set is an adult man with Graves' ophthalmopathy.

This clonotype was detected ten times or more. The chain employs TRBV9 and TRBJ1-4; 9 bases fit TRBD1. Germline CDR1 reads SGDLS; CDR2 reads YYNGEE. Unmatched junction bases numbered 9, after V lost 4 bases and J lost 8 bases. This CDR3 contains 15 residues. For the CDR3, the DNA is TGTGCCAGCAGCCCCCTGGGACAGGGTGAAGAAAAACTGTTTTTT. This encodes CASSPLGQGEEKLFF.

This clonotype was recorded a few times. CDR3 bases: TGTGCCTGGAGCAGGACGAACACTGAAGCTTTCTTT. Its translation is CAWSRTNTEAFF. The V gene is TRBV30, the J gene TRBJ1-1, with unresolved D. Germline-derived CDR1 and CDR2 are GTSNPN and SVGIG (reference sequence). This CDR3 has 12 residues. V was clipped by 3 bases and J by 1 base, with 6 bases between them.

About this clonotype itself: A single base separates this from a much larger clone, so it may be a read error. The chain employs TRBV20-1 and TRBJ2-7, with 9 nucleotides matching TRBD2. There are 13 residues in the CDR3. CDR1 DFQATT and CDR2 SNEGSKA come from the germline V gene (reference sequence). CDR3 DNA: TGCAGTGCTAGAACTAGCGGGCCCTACGAGCAGTGCTTC. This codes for CSARTSGPYEQCF.

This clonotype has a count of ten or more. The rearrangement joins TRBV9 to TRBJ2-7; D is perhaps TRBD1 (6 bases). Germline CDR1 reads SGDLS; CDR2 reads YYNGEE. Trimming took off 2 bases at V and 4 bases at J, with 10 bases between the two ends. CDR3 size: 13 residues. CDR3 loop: CASSVSGDYEQYF. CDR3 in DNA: TGTGCCAGCAGCGTCTCAGGGGATTACGAGCAGTACTTC.

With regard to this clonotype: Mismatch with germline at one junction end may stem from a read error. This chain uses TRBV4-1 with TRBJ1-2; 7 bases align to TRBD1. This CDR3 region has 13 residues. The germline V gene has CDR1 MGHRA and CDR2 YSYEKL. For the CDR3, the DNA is TGCGCCAGCGGCCAAGGGACAGATTATGGCTACACCTTC. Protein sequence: CASGQGTDYGYTF.

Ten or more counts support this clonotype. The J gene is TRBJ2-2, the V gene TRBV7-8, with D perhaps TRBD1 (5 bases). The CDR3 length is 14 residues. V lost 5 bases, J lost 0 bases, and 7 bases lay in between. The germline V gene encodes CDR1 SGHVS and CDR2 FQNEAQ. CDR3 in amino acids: CASSLTANTGELFF. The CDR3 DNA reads TGTGCCAGCAGCCTGACAGCGAACACCGGGGAGCTGTTTTTT.

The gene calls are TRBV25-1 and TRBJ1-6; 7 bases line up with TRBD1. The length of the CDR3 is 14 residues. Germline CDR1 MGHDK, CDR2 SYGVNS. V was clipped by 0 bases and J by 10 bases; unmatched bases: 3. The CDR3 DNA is TGTGCCAGCAGTGAATATGTAGGGGGCTCACCCCTCCACTTT. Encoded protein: CASSEYVGGSPLHF.

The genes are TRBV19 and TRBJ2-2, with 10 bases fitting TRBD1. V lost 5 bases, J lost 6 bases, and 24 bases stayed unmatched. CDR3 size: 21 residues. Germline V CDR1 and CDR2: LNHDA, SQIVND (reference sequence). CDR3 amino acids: CASSPHPLTGGVRVVAGELFF. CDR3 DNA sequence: TGTGCCAGTAGTCCCCACCCCTTGACAGGGGGCGTGAGGGTAGTTGCCGGGGAGCTGTTTTTT.

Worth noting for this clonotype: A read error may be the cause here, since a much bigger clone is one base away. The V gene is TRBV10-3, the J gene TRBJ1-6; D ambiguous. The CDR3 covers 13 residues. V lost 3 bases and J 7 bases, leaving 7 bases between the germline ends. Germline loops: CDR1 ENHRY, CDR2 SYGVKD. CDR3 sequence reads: CAISERRNSPLHF. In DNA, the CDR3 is TGTGCCATCAGTGAACGCAGAAATTCACCCCTCCACTTT.

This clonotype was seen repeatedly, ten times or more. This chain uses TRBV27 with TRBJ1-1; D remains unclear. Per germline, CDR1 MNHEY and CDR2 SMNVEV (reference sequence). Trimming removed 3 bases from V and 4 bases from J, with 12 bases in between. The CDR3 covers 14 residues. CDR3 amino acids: CASSFSGVPTEAFF. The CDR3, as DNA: TGTGCCAGCAGTTTCTCCGGGGTGCCCACTGAAGCTTTCTTT.

The CDR3 loop is CASVPGGGQPQHF. Here the CDR3 DNA reads TGTGCCAGCGTCCCCGGCGGGGGCCAGCCCCAGCATTTT. V and J are TRBV12-3 or TRBV12-4 and TRBJ1-5, with D perhaps TRBD1 (6 bases). V was clipped by 8 bases and J by 7 bases, with 15 bases between them. The CDR3 consists of 13 residues.

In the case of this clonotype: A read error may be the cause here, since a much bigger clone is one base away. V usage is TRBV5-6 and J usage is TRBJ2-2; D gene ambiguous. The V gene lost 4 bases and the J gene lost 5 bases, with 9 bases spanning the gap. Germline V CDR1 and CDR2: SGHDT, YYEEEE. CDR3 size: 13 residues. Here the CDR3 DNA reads TGTGCCAGCAGCCAAGTTCATACCGGGGAGCTGTTTTTT. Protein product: CASSQVHTGELFF.

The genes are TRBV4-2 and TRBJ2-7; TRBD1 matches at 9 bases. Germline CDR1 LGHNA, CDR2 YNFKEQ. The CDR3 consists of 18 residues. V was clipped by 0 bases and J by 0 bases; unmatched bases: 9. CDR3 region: CASSQDPTGTGSSYEQYF. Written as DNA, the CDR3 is TGTGCCAGCAGCCAAGATCCGACCGGGACAGGGAGCTCCTACGAGCAGTACTTC.

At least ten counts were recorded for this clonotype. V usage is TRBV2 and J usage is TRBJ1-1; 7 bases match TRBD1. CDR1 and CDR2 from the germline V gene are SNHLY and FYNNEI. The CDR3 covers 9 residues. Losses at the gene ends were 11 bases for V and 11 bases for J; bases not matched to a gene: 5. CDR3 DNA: TGTGCCGGACAGGATTCGGCTTTCTTT. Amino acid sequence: CAGQDSAFF.

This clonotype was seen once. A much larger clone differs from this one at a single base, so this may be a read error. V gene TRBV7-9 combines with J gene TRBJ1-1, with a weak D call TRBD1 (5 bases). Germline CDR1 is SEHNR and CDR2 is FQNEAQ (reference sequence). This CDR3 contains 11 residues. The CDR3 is CVSSDYREAFF. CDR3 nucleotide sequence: TGTGTCAGCAGCGATTACAGGGAAGCTTTCTTT.

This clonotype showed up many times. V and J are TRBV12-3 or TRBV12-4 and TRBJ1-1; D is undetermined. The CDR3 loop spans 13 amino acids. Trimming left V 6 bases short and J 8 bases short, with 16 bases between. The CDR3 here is CASSTRGPSEAFF. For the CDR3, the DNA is TGTGCCAGCAGCACTAGAGGGCCCAGCGAAGCTTTCTTT.

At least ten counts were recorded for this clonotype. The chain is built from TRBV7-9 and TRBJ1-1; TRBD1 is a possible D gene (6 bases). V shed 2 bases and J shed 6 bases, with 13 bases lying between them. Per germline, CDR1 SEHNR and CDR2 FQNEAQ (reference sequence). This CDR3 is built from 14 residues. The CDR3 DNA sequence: TGTGCCAGCAGCTTAAGACAGGCAGAGCCTGAAGCTTTCTTT. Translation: CASSLRQAEPEAFF.

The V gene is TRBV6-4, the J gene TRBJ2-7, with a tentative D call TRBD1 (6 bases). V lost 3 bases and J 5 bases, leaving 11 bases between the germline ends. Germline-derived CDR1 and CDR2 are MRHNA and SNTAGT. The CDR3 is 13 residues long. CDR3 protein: CASSESGGHEQYF. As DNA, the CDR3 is TGTGCCAGCAGTGAATCTGGGGGCCACGAGCAGTACTTC.

The DNA for the CDR3 is TGTGCCAGCAGCTTAACAGGGGAGTCGCAGCATAGCTACACCTTC. Amino acid sequence: CASSLTGESQHSYTF. The V gene is TRBV7-2, the J gene TRBJ1-2, with 7 bases that match TRBD1. The CDR3 has 15 residues. With V trimmed by 2 bases and J by 9 bases, 12 bases remained unmatched. The germline gives CDR1 SGHTA, CDR2 FQGNSA.

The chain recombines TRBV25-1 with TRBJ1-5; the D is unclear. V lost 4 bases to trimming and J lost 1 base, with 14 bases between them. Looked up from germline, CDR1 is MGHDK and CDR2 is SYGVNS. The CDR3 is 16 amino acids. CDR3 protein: CASSVRTQGSNQPQHF. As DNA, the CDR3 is TGTGCCAGCAGTGTTAGAACCCAAGGCAGCAATCAGCCCCAGCATTTT.

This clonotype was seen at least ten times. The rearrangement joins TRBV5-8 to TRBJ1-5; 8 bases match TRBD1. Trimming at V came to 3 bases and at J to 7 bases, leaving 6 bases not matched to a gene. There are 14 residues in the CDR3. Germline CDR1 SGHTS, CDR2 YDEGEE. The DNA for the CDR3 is TGTGCCAGCAGCTATCAGGGGGCAGGCCAGCCCCAGCATTTT. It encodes CASSYQGAGQPQHF.

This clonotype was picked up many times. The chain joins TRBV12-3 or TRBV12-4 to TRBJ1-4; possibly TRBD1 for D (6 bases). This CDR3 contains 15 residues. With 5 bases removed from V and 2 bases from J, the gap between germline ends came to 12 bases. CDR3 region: CASSPNGQTNEKLFF. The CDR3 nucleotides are TGTGCCAGCAGTCCAAATGGACAGACTAATGAAAAACTGTTTTTT.

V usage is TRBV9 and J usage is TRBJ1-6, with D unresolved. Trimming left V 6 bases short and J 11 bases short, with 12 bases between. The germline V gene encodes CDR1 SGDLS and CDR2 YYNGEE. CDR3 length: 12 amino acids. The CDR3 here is CASNQATTPLHF. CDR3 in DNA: TGTGCCAGCAACCAAGCCACGACACCCCTCCACTTT.

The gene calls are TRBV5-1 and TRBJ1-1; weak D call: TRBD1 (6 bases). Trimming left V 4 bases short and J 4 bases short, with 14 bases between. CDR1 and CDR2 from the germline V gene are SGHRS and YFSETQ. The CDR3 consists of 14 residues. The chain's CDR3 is CASSPNRVVTEAFF. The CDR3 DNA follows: TGCGCCAGCAGCCCTAACAGGGTGGTCACTGAAGCTTTCTTT. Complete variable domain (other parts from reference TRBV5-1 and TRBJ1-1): KAGVTQTPRYLIKTRGQQVTLSCSPISGHRSVSWYQQTPGQGLQFLFEYFSETQRNKGNFPGRFSGRQFSNSRSEMNVSTLELGDSALYLCASSPNRVVTEAFFGQGTRLTVV.